What follows are 26 T cell receptor beta chains derived from one specimen sequenced in a study of human T cells and chemical hapten exposure (dated by TCRdb to about 2021). This specimen's time point label, interpreted: patch test 2, 6 weeks after DPC sensitization. Per the publication, the treatment or condition label means: therapeutic diphenylcyclopropenone sensitization with weekly scalp DPC. The library was prepared using RACE. TCRdb lists the instrument as NextSeq 500. The public reads were reanalyzed by TCRdb: fastp trimming at Q25, MiXCR alignment, in-frame beta chains only. Duplicate CDR3 protein sequences are folded into a single record with the most common DNA and genes. The sample table holds roughly 40,000 distinct CDR3 sequences, of which more than 8.5% were seen once. Approximately 16% of the sample belongs to the ten largest clones. Sequences were derived from whole blood, sampled in connection with sensitization to the hapten diphenylcyclopropenone (DPC). The source is a woman aged 40-49 years with alopecia areata. Some clones in this sample may be carry-over from other donors' samples.

At least ten counts were recorded for this clonotype. J is TRBJ2-7 and V is TRBV20-1, with TRBD2 matching 12 bases. This CDR3 is built from 16 residues. CDR1 and CDR2 from the germline V gene are DFQATT and SNEGSKA (reference sequence). Unmatched junction bases numbered 13, after V lost 3 bases and J lost 7 bases. The CDR3 region is CSARATSGGLSGEQYF. The CDR3 nucleotides are TGCAGTGCTAGGGCGACTAGCGGGGGCCTGTCGGGGGAGCAGTACTTC.

For this clonotype: This clone may be a read error of a much larger clone one base away. The chain has TRBV6-5 and TRBJ2-7; TRBD1 aligns across 9 bases. V lost 1 base to trimming and J lost 3 bases; unmatched junction nucleotides: 7. Germline values: CDR1 MNHEY, CDR2 SVGAGI. This CDR3 contains 16 residues. CDR3 sequence reads: CASSYFSGQGHYEQYF. DNA for the CDR3: TGTGCCAGCAGTTACTTTTCCGGACAGGGGCACTACGAGCAGTACTTC.

This clonotype has at least ten counts. The rearrangement joins TRBV5-6 to TRBJ1-6; D is ambiguous. The germline V gene encodes CDR1 SGHDT and CDR2 YYEEEE. CDR3 size: 13 residues. V was pared by 7 bases and J by 7 bases, with 12 bases between. CDR3 sequence: CASRKMSNSPLHF. CDR3 DNA: TGTGCCAGCCGAAAGATGTCGAATTCACCCCTCCACTTT.

This clonotype was counted many times. The chain combines TRBV11-2 with TRBJ2-5; the D gene is possibly TRBD1 (6 bases). The germline V and J ends were trimmed by 3 bases and 1 base, with 12 bases remaining between them. The CDR3 extends over 15 amino acids. Germline values: CDR1 SGHAT, CDR2 FQNNGV. DNA for the CDR3: TGTGCCAGCAGCTTGTTGGGGGCCACCCAAGAGACCCAGTACTTC. This codes for CASSLLGATQETQYF.

The chain links TRBV29-1 to TRBJ2-3; a possible D gene is TRBD1 (6 bases). The germline V gene has CDR1 SQVTM and CDR2 ANQGSEA. CDR3 length: 15 residues. V lost 7 bases, J lost 3 bases, and 20 bases lay in between. CDR3 coding DNA: TGCAGCGCCGATCCGGGACACCCGATGACAGATACGCAGTATTTT. Its translation: CSADPGHPMTDTQYF.

This clonotype was counted between two and nine times. V and J are TRBV6-6 and TRBJ1-3; D is ambiguous. The CDR3 covers 16 residues. V shed 4 bases and J shed 2 bases, with 15 bases lying between them. Germline V lookup: CDR1 MNHNY, CDR2 SVGAGI (reference sequence). The CDR3 protein is CASSSHGRATGNTIYF. In DNA, the CDR3 is TGTGCCAGCAGTTCCCACGGACGGGCAACTGGAAACACCATATATTTT.

This clonotype was observed a handful of times. A much bigger clone sits one base away, suggesting this may be a read error. The V and J genes are TRBV7-2 and TRBJ2-7; D remains unclear. Germline CDR1 is SGHTA and CDR2 is FQGNSA. The CDR3 contains 14 residues. DNA for the CDR3: TGTGTCAGCACCCCAAGAAGTCGGTCCTACGAGCAGTACTTC. As protein: CVSTPRSRSYEQYF.

This clonotype was found a few times. The rearrangement joins TRBV28 to TRBJ2-7, with D perhaps TRBD2 (6 bases). The CDR3 is 15 residues long. Per germline, CDR1 MDHEN and CDR2 SYDVKM. V dropped 7 bases and J dropped 2 bases, with 18 bases sitting between them. This CDR3 is CASNSPGTATYEQYF. CDR3 DNA: TGTGCCAGCAACTCGCCCGGGACTGCAACCTACGAGCAGTACTTC.

In this sample, this clonotype turned up many times. J is TRBJ2-2 and V is TRBV19, with TRBD2 matching over 11 bases. V dropped 3 bases and J dropped 8; count of bases not matched to a gene: 5. CDR1 and CDR2 from the germline V gene are LNHDA and SQIVND (reference sequence). The CDR3 has 15 residues. CDR3: CASSMTSGVMGELFF. For the CDR3, the DNA is TGTGCCAGTAGTATGACTAGCGGGGTGATGGGGGAGCTGTTTTTT.

This clonotype appeared many times. This rearrangement joins TRBV6-5 to TRBJ1-5; D may be TRBD1 (5 bases). Trimming removed 4 bases at V and 6 bases at J, with 16 bases between. This CDR3 comprises 15 residues. Germline CDR1 MNHEY, CDR2 SVGAGI. The CDR3 spells CASSSGGVGGQPQHF. In DNA form, the CDR3 reads TGTGCCAGCAGTTCCGGGGGGGTAGGAGGTCAGCCCCAGCATTTT.

V and J are TRBV20-1 and TRBJ1-5, with D unclear. Germline loops: CDR1 DFQATT, CDR2 SNEGSKA (reference sequence). This CDR3 spans 14 amino acids. Trimming took off 4 bases at V and 3 bases at J, with 13 bases between the two ends. CDR3 sequence (DNA): TGCAGTGCTACGGAGGGCCGGAACAATCAGCCCCAGCATTTT. This sequence encodes CSATEGRNNQPQHF.

This clonotype was detected a few times. The chain employs TRBV5-1 and TRBJ2-3; maybe TRBD2 (5 bases). Trimming removed 4 bases at V and 4 bases at J, with 10 bases between. Germline loops: CDR1 SGHRS, CDR2 YFSETQ. The length of the CDR3 is 13 residues. DNA of the CDR3: TGCGCCAGCAGCGAGGGAAAGGCAGATACGCAGTATTTT. It yields the protein CASSEGKADTQYF. Complete variable domain (other parts from reference TRBV5-1 and TRBJ2-3): KAGVTQTPRYLIKTRGQQVTLSCSPISGHRSVSWYQQTPGQGLQFLFEYFSETQRNKGNFPGRFSGRQFSNSRSEMNVSTLELGDSALYLCASSEGKADTQYFGPGTRLTVL.

In this sample, this clonotype turned up many times. This chain joins TRBV14 and TRBJ2-7; tentatively, D is TRBD1 or TRBD2 (5 bases each). Germline CDR1 is SGHDN and CDR2 is FVKESK. Trimming shortened V by 5 bases and J by 4 bases, and 21 bases separated the two germline ends. This CDR3 spans 16 amino acids. The CDR3 DNA reads as TGTGCCAGCAGCGCCCGCCGGGACGGAGATAAGTACGAGCAGTACTTC. It yields the protein CASSARRDGDKYEQYF.

This clonotype was counted many times. This chain uses TRBV29-1 with TRBJ1-3; tentatively, D is TRBD1 (5 bases). The CDR3 extends over 16 amino acids. Germline-derived CDR1 and CDR2 are SQVTM and ANQGSEA. V lost 4 bases and J 2 bases, leaving 18 bases between the germline ends. CDR3 loop: CSVVGAGRIPGNTIYF. The DNA for the CDR3 is TGCAGCGTTGTCGGGGCAGGGAGAATACCTGGAAACACCATATATTTT.

This clonotype was seen a few times. The chain is built from TRBV27 and TRBJ2-3; TRBD2 aligns across 9 bases. The V segment lost 5 bases and the J segment 1 base; nucleotides outside the gene matches: 4. Germline CDR1 is MNHEY and CDR2 is SMNVEV (reference sequence). The length of the CDR3 is 15 residues. CDR3 region: CASSPAGGRTDTQYF. CDR3 nucleotide sequence: TGTGCCAGCAGTCCCGCGGGGGGGCGCACAGATACGCAGTATTTT.

This clonotype was recorded many times. The chain has TRBV5-5 and TRBJ2-2; TRBD2 agrees at 9 bases. Germline-derived CDR1 and CDR2 are SGHKS and YYEKEE (reference sequence). The trim removed 5 bases at V and 0 bases at J, leaving 2 bases unmatched. CDR3 size: 15 residues. The CDR3: CASRLAGANTGELFF. The DNA of the CDR3 is TGTGCCAGCAGATTAGCGGGGGCGAACACCGGGGAGCTGTTTTTT.

The table lists this clonotype with many counts. This chain links TRBV20-1 with TRBJ2-1; D is unclear. The CDR3 runs to 15 residues. CDR1 and CDR2 from the germline V gene are DFQATT and SNEGSKA (reference sequence). Deletions cut 1 base from V and 0 bases from J, with 10 bases between. CDR3 in amino acids: CSARGRLSSYNEQFF. CDR3 in DNA: TGCAGTGCTAGAGGACGGCTCAGCTCCTACAATGAGCAGTTCTTC.

Ten or more counts support this clonotype. J is TRBJ1-1 and V is TRBV2, with D uncertain. Germline-derived CDR1 and CDR2 are SNHLY and FYNNEI. V lost 6 bases and J lost 11, with 19 bases in between. The CDR3 consists of 13 residues. The CDR3 protein is CASRDTLGLVAFF. The CDR3 DNA reads as TGTGCCAGCAGGGATACATTAGGGTTGGTCGCTTTCTTT.

Many counts were recorded for this clonotype. V usage is TRBV2 and J usage is TRBJ1-5; 8 nucleotides align to TRBD1. V trimming: 6 bases; J trimming: 0 bases; junction bases outside the gene matches: 10. CDR3 length equals 17 residues. The germline CDR1 and CDR2 sequences are SNHLY and FYNNEI. The CDR3 DNA reads as TGTGCCAGCAGCGCGACAGGGGAGGGCTATAGCAATCAGCCCCAGCATTTT. Its protein is CASSATGEGYSNQPQHF. The full variable domain, its missing parts supplied by reference TRBV2 and TRBJ1-5, is EPEVTQTPSHQVTQMGQEVILRCVPISNHLYFYWYRQILGQKVEFLVSFYNNEISEKSEIFDDQFSVERPDGSNFTLKIRSTKLEDSAMYFCASSATGEGYSNQPQHFGDGTRLSIL.

The chain carries TRBV27 and TRBJ1-1, with unresolved D. This CDR3 has 15 residues. CDR1 is MNHEY and CDR2 is SMNVEV in the germline V gene (reference sequence). V was shortened by 8 bases and J by 4 bases, with 20 bases between the two germline ends. CDR3 sequence: CASALRLKIFTEAFF. CDR3 DNA sequence: TGTGCCAGCGCCCTTCGTCTCAAAATCTTCACTGAAGCTTTCTTT.

The sample holds many counts of this clonotype. The chain joins TRBV14 to TRBJ2-1; 10 nucleotides align to TRBD2. V lost 2 bases, J lost 8 bases, and 9 bases stayed unmatched. This CDR3 is 16 amino acids long. Germline V CDR1 and CDR2: SGHDN, FVKESK. The CDR3 DNA sequence: TGTGCCAGCAGCCAATTAGGAGCGGGGGGGCCGGATGAGCAGTTCTTC. This sequence encodes CASSQLGAGGPDEQFF.

This clonotype was seen many times. This chain joins TRBV14 and TRBJ2-1, with 10 positions matching TRBD1. Trimming at V came to 4 bases and at J to 6 bases, leaving 12 bases not matched to a gene. This CDR3 comprises 17 residues. Germline loops: CDR1 SGHDN, CDR2 FVKESK. This CDR3 reads CASSRVTGTGERNEQFF. CDR3 sequence (DNA): TGTGCCAGCAGCCGGGTAACCGGGACAGGGGAACGCAATGAGCAGTTCTTC.

This clonotype was counted many times. This chain uses TRBV4-2 with TRBJ2-5, with D uncertain. Germline-derived CDR1 and CDR2 are LGHNA and YNFKEQ. V lost 0 bases, J lost 7 bases, and 9 bases lay in between. The CDR3 loop spans 13 amino acids. CDR3 sequence (DNA): TGTGCCAGCAGCCAAGAAATTGGCGGGACCCAGTACTTC. It encodes CASSQEIGGTQYF.

In this sample, this clonotype turned up a few times. CDR3 sequence (DNA): TGCAGTGCTAGAATTCACGGAAACACCATATATTTT. This codes for CSARIHGNTIYF. The V gene is TRBV20-1, the J gene TRBJ1-3; D gene uncertain. V lost 2 bases to trimming and J lost 4 bases, with 6 bases between them. The CDR3 is made up of 12 amino acids. Germline V CDR1 and CDR2: DFQATT, SNEGSKA (reference sequence).

This clonotype was observed at least ten times. The chain employs TRBV7-2 and TRBJ1-2; TRBD1 might be the D (5 bases). The CDR3 extends over 15 amino acids. Between the trimmed V and J ends, which lost 4 bases and 4 bases, there was a span of 16 bases. The V gene's germline CDR1 is SGHTA and CDR2 FQGNSA. The CDR3 loop is CASSSRAEGTYGYTF. The CDR3 nucleotides read TGTGCCAGCAGCTCGCGGGCCGAGGGGACCTATGGCTACACCTTC.

The chain has TRBV6-1 and TRBJ1-1; 11 bases are shared with TRBD1. Germline V CDR1 and CDR2: MNHNS, SASEGT. The ends lost 2 bases at V and 7 bases at J; junction bases unmatched: 6. The length of the CDR3 is 15 residues. For the CDR3, the DNA is TGTGCCAGCAGTGAAATAGGACAGGGGGCGATTGAAGCTTTCTTT. Its protein product is CASSEIGQGAIEAFF.